A single sample gave rise to the 24 T cell receptor beta chains below, sequenced in a study of blood T cell repertoires in COVID-19 (TCRdb year 2020). Library preparation employed the immunoSEQ multiplex PCR assay. Not all clones reach the TCRdb copy of this immuneACCESS table, which keeps in-frame sequences only. Checked studies attribute under half of the gap to unresolved V genes and leave the rest unexplained. The sample includes 85,000 to 90,000 clones, with roughly 80% observed a single time. Of the sample, about 15% falls within the top ten clones. The sample was peripheral blood. Receptor source: a woman older than 75 with active or convalescent COVID-19.

This sequence joins TRBV7-2 and TRBJ1-5; 7 bases are shared with TRBD1. Germline values: CDR1 SGHTA, CDR2 FQGNSA. The CDR3 sequence is 16 residues long. V shed 5 bases and J 1 base; nucleotides not matched to a gene: 8. This CDR3 is CASSQQGRLSNQPQHF. CDR3 DNA sequence: TGTGCCAGCAGCCAACAGGGGAGGCTAAGCAATCAGCCCCAGCATTTT.

This sequence joins TRBV18 and TRBJ1-5; TRBD1 might be the D (6 bases). V was trimmed by 1 base and J by 4 bases, leaving 11 bases between them. The CDR3 contains 15 residues. CDR1 is KGHSH, CDR2 LQKENI, per germline. CDR3 sequence (DNA): TGTGCCAGCTCACCACGGACAGCGGGGAATCAGCCCCAGCATTTT. This codes for CASSPRTAGNQPQHF.

This clone was seen only a few times. This chain uses TRBV10-3 with TRBJ1-4; 9 nucleotides match TRBD1. Germline CDR1 reads ENHRY; CDR2 reads SYGVKD. The CDR3 contains 16 residues. The trim removed 5 bases at V and 8 bases at J, leaving 12 bases unmatched. The CDR3: CAISPGQGSNREKLFF. In DNA form, the CDR3 reads TGTGCCATCAGTCCGGGACAGGGCTCGAATAGGGAAAAACTGTTTTTT.

V is TRBV21-1 and J is TRBJ2-7; the D segment call TRBD2 is taken from the table without a DNA check. TRBV21-1 is an annotated pseudogene. The CDR3 is made up of 16 amino acids. The DNA of the CDR3 is TGTGCCAGCAGCAAAGCGCGGGGTAGCGGACCCTACGAGCAGTACTTC. Protein product: CASSKARGSGPYEQYF.

This chain connects TRBV5-5 to TRBJ2-2; 9 bases line up with TRBD1. CDR1 is SGHKS, CDR2 YYEKEE, per germline (reference sequence). The ends lost 0 bases at V and 4 bases at J; junction bases unmatched: 10. The length of the CDR3 is 18 residues. The CDR3 region is CASSLGQGTGRVTGELFF. CDR3 nucleotide sequence: TGTGCCAGCAGCTTGGGACAGGGGACAGGGAGAGTCACCGGGGAGCTGTTTTTT.

The chain joins TRBV6-5 to TRBJ1-1; 9 nucleotides agree with TRBD1. The CDR3 sequence is 15 residues long. The trim removed 6 bases at V and 4 bases at J, leaving 9 bases unmatched. CDR1 MNHEY and CDR2 SVGAGI come from the germline V gene. The CDR3 is CASRLQGASSTEAFF. CDR3 nucleotide sequence: TGTGCCAGCAGATTACAGGGGGCGAGTAGCACTGAAGCTTTCTTT.

This clone was seen only a few times. The V gene is TRBV28, the J gene TRBJ2-2; 16 bases agree with TRBD2. V shed 6 bases and J 6 bases; nucleotides not matched to a gene: 7. CDR1 is MDHEN and CDR2 is SYDVKM in the germline V gene. The CDR3 contains 17 residues. The CDR3 DNA reads as TGTGCCAGCAGCCTGTGGGGACTAGCGGGGGGGCCCGGGGAGCTGTTTTTT. Its protein is CASSLWGLAGGPGELFF.

The chain has TRBV11-2 and TRBJ1-1; 9 bases line up with TRBD1. Per the germline V gene, CDR1 is SGHAT and CDR2 is FQNNGV. The CDR3 runs 17 residues. The J segment lost 4 bases and the V segment lost 1 base, leaving 10 bases of the junction unmatched. For the CDR3, the DNA is TGTGCCAGCAGCTTAGTTCCGGGACAGGGTAAGAGCACTGAAGCTTTCTTT. Amino acids: CASSLVPGQGKSTEAFF.

V and J are TRBV2 and TRBJ2-1, with a tentative D call TRBD2 (6 bases). V shed 6 bases and J shed 0 bases, with 12 bases lying between them. In germline, CDR1 is SNHLY, CDR2 FYNNEI. The length of the CDR3 is 15 residues. Here the CDR3 DNA reads TGTGCCAGCAGAGAGGACTATCGCTCCTACAATGAGCAGTTCTTC. As protein: CASREDYRSYNEQFF.

The chain uses TRBV7-9 and TRBJ2-1; D gene unclear. The germline V and J ends were trimmed by 4 bases and 4 bases, with 11 bases remaining between them. Germline V gene sequence: CDR1 SEHNR, CDR2 FQNEAQ (reference sequence). The CDR3 contains 14 residues. The CDR3 spells CASSSQHLYNEQFF. The CDR3 DNA reads as TGTGCCAGCAGCTCCCAACACCTTTACAATGAGCAGTTCTTC.

V and J are TRBV19 and TRBJ2-7, with D tentatively TRBD1 (6 bases). There are 13 residues in the CDR3. The germline V and J ends were trimmed by 4 bases and 5 bases, with 12 bases remaining between them. Germline values: CDR1 LNHDA, CDR2 SQIVND (reference sequence). The chain's CDR3 is CASSNSGDDEQYF. Here the CDR3 DNA reads TGTGCCAGTAGTAACTCAGGGGACGACGAGCAGTACTTC.

V gene TRBV28 combines with J gene TRBJ1-1; 7 bases agree with TRBD1. CDR1 is MDHEN, CDR2 SYDVKM, per germline. The CDR3 spans 14 residues. Trimming removed 6 bases from V and 4 bases from J; junction bases left unmatched: 8. This CDR3 is CASRTGISVTEAFF. In DNA form, the CDR3 reads TGTGCCAGCAGGACAGGGATCAGCGTCACTGAAGCTTTCTTT.

CDR3 DNA: TGTGCCAGCAGTGCACATAGCAATCAGCCCCAGCATTTT. It specifies CASSAHSNQPQHF. The gene calls are TRBV6-6 and TRBJ1-5; D ambiguous. CDR1 is MNHNY and CDR2 is SVGAGI in the germline V gene (reference sequence). Trimming shortened V by 5 bases and J by 0 bases, and 5 bases separated the two germline ends. There are 13 residues in the CDR3.

The chain employs TRBV3-1 (or the pseudogene TRBV3-2) and TRBJ1-4, with 7 bases matching TRBD1. Germline-derived CDR1 and CDR2 are LGHDT and YNNKEL (reference sequence). V trimming: 2 bases; J trimming: 8 bases; junction bases outside the gene matches: 2. The CDR3 is 13 amino acids. The CDR3 DNA reads as TGTGCCAGCAGCCAATTACAGGGGGAAAAACTGTTTTTT. Protein sequence: CASSQLQGEKLFF.

V and J are TRBV3-1 (or the pseudogene TRBV3-2) and TRBJ2-3; 9 bases line up with TRBD2. CDR1 is LGHDT and CDR2 is YNNKEL in the germline V gene (reference sequence). V trimming: 0 bases; J trimming: 3 bases; junction bases outside the gene matches: 1. CDR3 length: 15 amino acids. CDR3 sequence: CASSQDTSGTDTQYF. CDR3 DNA sequence: TGTGCCAGCAGCCAAGATACTAGCGGGACAGATACGCAGTATTTT.

The CDR3 is CASSPTLGAQETQYF. The CDR3, as DNA: TGCGCCAGCAGCCCCACTCTGGGGGCCCAAGAGACCCAGTACTTC. The rearrangement joins TRBV5-1 to TRBJ2-5; weak D call: TRBD1 (6 bases). Germline V CDR1 and CDR2: SGHRS, YFSETQ. Trimming stripped 4 bases from V and 1 base from J, with 14 bases between. The CDR3 contains 15 residues.

This chain links TRBV14 with TRBJ1-1; 11 bases agree with TRBD1. The CDR3 has 15 amino acids. Losses at the gene ends were 1 base for V and 3 bases for J; bases not matched to a gene: 1. CDR1 and CDR2 (germline): SGHDN, FVKESK. CDR3 residues: CASSQGDRGYTEAFF. CDR3 DNA sequence: TGTGCCAGCAGCCAAGGGGACAGGGGGTACACTGAAGCTTTCTTT.

This rearrangement joins TRBV9 to TRBJ2-3; TRBD2 might be the D (5 bases). Trimming removed 0 bases from V and 8 bases from J, with 16 bases in between. CDR1 and CDR2 (germline): SGDLS, YYNGEE. This CDR3 contains 15 residues. DNA of the CDR3: TGTGCCAGCAGCGTAGCGGCTCTAGCACCAGGTACGCAGTATTTT. Residues: CASSVAALAPGTQYF.

CDR3 bases: TGTGCCAGCAGCTTGGGGACAGGGCGGGGCACTGAAGCTTTCTTT. Its translation is CASSLGTGRGTEAFF. The chain carries TRBV7-2 and TRBJ1-1; TRBD1 matches at 9 bases. With V trimmed by 3 bases and J by 4 bases, 6 bases remained unmatched. The length of the CDR3 is 15 residues. Per germline, CDR1 SGHTA and CDR2 FQGNSA.

V is TRBV7-2 and J is TRBJ2-2; 8 bases align to TRBD2. CDR1 and CDR2 from the germline V gene are SGHTA and FQGNSA. CDR3 length equals 15 residues. Trimming cost V 5 bases and J 8 bases; bases outside gene matches: 10. The CDR3 region has the DNA TGTGCCAGCAGCCTGCGTGTTAGCGGGGAAGGGGAGCTGTTTTTT. This codes for CASSLRVSGEGELFF.

The rearrangement links TRBV7-2 to TRBJ2-5; TRBD1 agrees at 7 bases. The CDR3 runs to 14 residues. Germline CDR1 SGHTA, CDR2 FQGNSA. V dropped 3 bases and J dropped 5; count of bases not matched to a gene: 6. The CDR3 spells CASSLTGLGETQYF. The CDR3 region has the DNA TGTGCCAGCAGCTTGACAGGGCTGGGGGAGACCCAGTACTTC.

The CDR3 sequence: CASTHSTVYGYTF. DNA for the CDR3: TGTGCCAGCACCCATTCGACAGTCTATGGCTACACCTTC. V is TRBV6-5 and J is TRBJ1-2; the D gene is possibly TRBD1 (5 bases). CDR3 length equals 13 residues. The germline V gene has CDR1 MNHEY and CDR2 SVGAGI. V lost 7 bases, J lost 4 bases, and 13 bases lay in between.

This sequence joins TRBV28 and TRBJ1-2; no clear D gene. CDR1 and CDR2 from the germline V gene are MDHEN and SYDVKM. This CDR3 is built from 12 residues. Trimming took 5 bases from V and 3 from J, leaving 7 bases between them. CDR3 in amino acids: CASSPSHYGYTF. The CDR3 nucleotides read TGTGCCAGCAGTCCGTCCCACTATGGCTACACCTTC.

The V call is TRBV20-1, the J call TRBJ2-5; perhaps TRBD2 as D (5 bases). This CDR3 comprises 13 residues. V was pared by 3 bases and J by 3 bases, with 11 bases between. CDR1 DFQATT and CDR2 SNEGSKA come from the germline V gene (reference sequence). CDR3 nucleotides: TGCAGTGCTAGTCGTAGCGCAAAAGAGACCCAGTACTTC. This translates into CSASRSAKETQYF.